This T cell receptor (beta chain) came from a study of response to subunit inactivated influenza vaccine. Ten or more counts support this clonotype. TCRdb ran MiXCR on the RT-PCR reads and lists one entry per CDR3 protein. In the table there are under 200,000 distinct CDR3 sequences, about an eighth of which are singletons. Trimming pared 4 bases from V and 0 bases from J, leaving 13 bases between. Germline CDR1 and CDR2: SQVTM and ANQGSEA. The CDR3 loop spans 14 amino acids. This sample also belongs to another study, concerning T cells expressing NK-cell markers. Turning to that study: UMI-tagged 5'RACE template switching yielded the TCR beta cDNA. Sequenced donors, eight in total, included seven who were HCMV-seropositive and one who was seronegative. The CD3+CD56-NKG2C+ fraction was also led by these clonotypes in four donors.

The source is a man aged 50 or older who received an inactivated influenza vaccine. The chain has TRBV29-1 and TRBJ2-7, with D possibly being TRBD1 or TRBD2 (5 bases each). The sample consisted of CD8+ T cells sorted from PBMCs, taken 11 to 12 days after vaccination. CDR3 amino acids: CSVAPGRSSYEQYF. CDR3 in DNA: TGCAGCGTTGCCCCGGGACGGAGCTCCTACGAGCAGTACTTC.